The clone carrying this T cell receptor (beta chain) was found once. This record belongs to a study of T cell responses to AZD1222 COVID-19 vaccine. Trimming removed 0 bases at V and 1 base at J, with 6 bases between. CDR1 is SGHNT and CDR2 is YENEEA in the germline V gene. This CDR3 comprises 14 residues. Libraries were prepared by immunoSEQ multiplex PCR; TCRdb keeps only in-frame clonotypes and omits some of them. This table holds about 150,000 clones, 85% to 95% found once. The chain recombines TRBV11-3 with TRBJ1-1; D unresolved. The source is an adult in good health. The specimen was peripheral blood, collected on day 0 of AZD1222 vaccination. The DNA for the CDR3 is TGTGCCAGCAGCTTAGAAATGTCGAACACTGAAGCTTTCTTT. It yields the protein CASSLEMSNTEAFF.